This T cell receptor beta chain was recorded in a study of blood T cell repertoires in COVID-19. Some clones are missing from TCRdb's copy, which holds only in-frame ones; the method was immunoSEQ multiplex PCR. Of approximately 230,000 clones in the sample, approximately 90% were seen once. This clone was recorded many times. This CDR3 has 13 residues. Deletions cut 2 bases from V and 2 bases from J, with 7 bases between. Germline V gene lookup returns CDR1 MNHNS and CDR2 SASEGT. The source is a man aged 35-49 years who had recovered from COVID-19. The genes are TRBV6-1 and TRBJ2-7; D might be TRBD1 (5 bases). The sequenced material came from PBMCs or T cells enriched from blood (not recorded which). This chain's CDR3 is CASSELGAYEQYF. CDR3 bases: TGTGCCAGCAGTGAACTAGGGGCCTACGAGCAGTACTTC.